The 14 T cell receptor beta chains reported below all come from one sample, sequenced in a study of Ad26.COV2.S vaccination and SARS-CoV-2 variants (dated by TCRdb to the early 2020s). The library relied on the immunoSEQ multiplex PCR assay. The table was pulled from immuneACCESS by TCRdb, which kept in-frame rearrangements only. Such tables lose some clones; where checked, under half of the loss comes from unresolved V genes, and the rest has no known cause. This sample comprises about 390,000 clones, about 90% of them detected only once. The ten largest clonotypes hold 1.5% to 2% of the sample. What the treatment or condition label conveys for this sample: 15 to 20 received Ad26.COV2.S at low or high dose, single or two shots; several received placebo; per-sample allocation not given. Repertoires of vaccine and placebo recipients were sequenced from samples taken on day 63 after the first injection.

The sample in question was peripheral blood, obtained in a trial of Ad26.COV2.S vaccine versus placebo. Receptors were obtained from a person between 18 and 60 years old who received the Ad26.COV2.S COVID-19 vaccine or a placebo.

The chain recombines TRBV5-1 with TRBJ2-5; the D gene is possibly TRBD1 (5 bases). The CDR3 is 18 amino acids. Germline CDR1 is SGHRS and CDR2 is YFSETQ. V lost 2 bases, J lost 7 bases, and 27 bases lay in between. The DNA for the CDR3 is TGCGCCAGCAGCTTTGACCCGGCTAGGGGCTTCTCGGTCTGGACCCAGTACTTC. It yields the protein CASSFDPARGFSVWTQYF.

The chain is built from TRBV28 and TRBJ1-2; possibly TRBD1 for D (6 bases). Trimming took off 3 bases at V and 8 bases at J, with 28 bases between the two ends. The CDR3 has 18 residues. The germline V gene has CDR1 MDHEN and CDR2 SYDVKM. CDR3 coding DNA: TGTGCCAGCAGTTTCTTTCTATCAGGGGTCCTTTCCTCTTGGGGCTACACCTTC. Its protein product is CASSFFLSGVLSSWGYTF.

The CDR3 DNA is TGTGCCAGCAGTGACCCCAGGGGGCCGGGCACTGAAGCTTTCTTT. This translates into CASSDPRGPGTEAFF. The chain carries TRBV25-1 and TRBJ1-1, with 8 positions matching TRBD1. The V gene's germline CDR1 is MGHDK and CDR2 SYGVNS. Trimming at V came to 3 bases and at J to 4 bases, leaving 7 bases not matched to a gene. The CDR3 loop spans 15 amino acids.

The rearrangement links TRBV7-2 to TRBJ2-7; maybe TRBD2 (5 bases). Germline V gene data show CDR1 as SGHTA and CDR2 as FQGNSA. The CDR3 runs to 13 residues. V lost 7 bases to trimming and J lost 7 bases, with 17 bases between them. The CDR3 protein is CASTLSFREEQYF. CDR3 sequence (DNA): TGTGCCAGCACCCTTAGTTTCCGGGAAGAGCAGTACTTC.

V and J are TRBV3-1 (or the pseudogene TRBV3-2) and TRBJ2-3; no definite D call. The length of the CDR3 is 16 residues. V lost 0 bases to trimming and J lost 2 bases, with 12 bases between them. Germline CDR1 LGHDT, CDR2 YNNKEL (reference sequence). In DNA form, the CDR3 reads TGTGCCAGCAGCCAAGATATGGGCTGGGCCACAGATACGCAGTATTTT. The encoded protein is CASSQDMGWATDTQYF.

J is TRBJ1-3 and V is TRBV7-2; D unresolved. This CDR3 comprises 15 residues. Per germline, CDR1 SGHTA and CDR2 FQGNSA. Trimming stripped 5 bases from V and 0 bases from J, with 11 bases between. The CDR3 DNA is TGTGCCAGCAGCCACCCCCCCGGCTCTGGAAACACCATATATTTT. The encoded protein is CASSHPPGSGNTIYF.

This chain links TRBV11-2 with TRBJ2-7, with unresolved D. The CDR3 loop spans 12 amino acids. CDR1 is SGHAT and CDR2 is FQNNGV in the germline V gene. V was pared by 4 bases and J by 3 bases, with 7 bases between. CDR3 nucleotide sequence: TGTGCCAGCAGCTGGGTAGGCTACGAGCAGTACTTC. The encoded protein is CASSWVGYEQYF.

Here the CDR3 DNA reads TGTGCCAGCAGTTACTCAACCGGGACAGCAAGCCGCACAGATACGCAGTATTTT. The encoded protein is CASSYSTGTASRTDTQYF. The chain carries TRBV6-2 or TRBV6-3 and TRBJ2-3; 7 nucleotides match TRBD1. Trimming at V came to 0 bases and at J to 1 base, leaving 10 bases not matched to a gene. The CDR3 runs to 18 residues. Germline V gene lookup returns CDR1 MNHEY and CDR2 SVGEGT.

This chain joins TRBV27 and TRBJ2-7, with 7 positions matching TRBD1. This CDR3 has 14 amino acids. Trimming took 3 bases from V and 2 from J; bases not matched to a gene: 4. From germline, CDR1 is MNHEY and CDR2 SMNVEV (reference sequence). CDR3 region: CASSFGTATYEQYF. DNA for the CDR3: TGTGCCAGCAGTTTTGGGACAGCAACCTACGAGCAGTACTTC.

The chain couples TRBV5-8 to TRBJ1-2; D is unclear. This CDR3 region has 10 residues. V lost 3 bases to trimming and J lost 8 bases, with 5 bases between them. Germline CDR1 and CDR2: SGHTS and YDEGEE. The CDR3 sequence: CASSWAGYTF. The CDR3, as DNA: TGTGCCAGCAGCTGGGCAGGCTACACCTTC. The full variable domain, with the rest looked up from reference TRBV5-8 and TRBJ1-2, is EAGVTQSPTHLIKTRGQQATLRCSPISGHTSVYWYQQALGLGLQFLLWYDEGEERNRGNFPPRFSGRQFPNYSSELNVNALELEDSALYLCASSWAGYTFGSGTRLTVV.

The J gene is TRBJ1-2, the V gene TRBV7-6; perhaps TRBD1 as D (6 bases). V dropped 2 bases and J dropped 3 bases, with 13 bases sitting between them. CDR3 length: 15 residues. Per the germline V gene, CDR1 is SGHVS and CDR2 is FNYEAQ. CDR3 sequence: CASSLNGQSYYGYTF. The CDR3 DNA reads TGTGCCAGCAGCTTAAACGGACAGTCGTACTATGGCTACACCTTC.

CDR3 sequence reads: CASRREGLGVYEQYF. DNA for the CDR3: TGTGCCAGTAGAAGAGAGGGACTAGGGGTATACGAGCAGTACTTC. The V call is TRBV19, the J call TRBJ2-7; 8 bases are shared with TRBD2. This CDR3 contains 15 residues. V lost 6 bases, J lost 4 bases, and 11 bases stayed unmatched. Germline CDR1 reads LNHDA; CDR2 reads SQIVND (reference sequence). Combining the CDR3 with reference TRBV19 and TRBJ2-7 gives the whole variable domain DGGITQSPKYLFRKEGQNVTLSCEQNLNHDAMYWYRQDPGQGLRLIYYSQIVNDFQKGDIAEGYSVSREKKESFPLTVTSAQKNPTAFYLCASRREGLGVYEQYFGPGTRLTVT.

The chain links TRBV3-1 (or the pseudogene TRBV3-2) to TRBJ2-5; no clear D. V was cut by 4 bases and J by 2 bases, with 11 bases left in between. The CDR3 spans 14 residues. The germline V gene encodes CDR1 LGHDT and CDR2 YNNKEL (reference sequence). Here the CDR3 DNA reads TGTGCCAGCAGCCTGTCTCCACTGCAAGAGACCCAGTACTTC. Translation: CASSLSPLQETQYF.

In the case of this clone: Other DNA sequences within the sample encode an identical CDR3. The gene calls are TRBV3-1 (or the pseudogene TRBV3-2) and TRBJ1-2; D is uncertain. Per the germline V gene, CDR1 is LGHDT and CDR2 is YNNKEL (reference sequence). This CDR3 is 13 amino acids long. V lost 1 base and J 5 bases, leaving 8 bases between the germline ends. For the CDR3, the DNA is TGTGCCAGCAGCCAAGGGGCAGCATATGGCTACACCTTC. It codes for CASSQGAAYGYTF.